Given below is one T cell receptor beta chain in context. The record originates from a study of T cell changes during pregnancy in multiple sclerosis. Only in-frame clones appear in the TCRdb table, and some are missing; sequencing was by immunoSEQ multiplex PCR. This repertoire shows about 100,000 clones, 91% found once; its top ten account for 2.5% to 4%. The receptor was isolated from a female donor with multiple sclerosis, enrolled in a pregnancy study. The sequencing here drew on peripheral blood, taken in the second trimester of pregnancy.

The CDR3 loop reads CASSLGVPRGNEQFF. The CDR3 region has the DNA TGTGCCAGCAGCTTAGGAGTCCCCCGGGGCAATGAGCAGTTCTTC. V is TRBV7-9 and J is TRBJ2-1; a possible D gene is TRBD2 (5 bases). V was clipped by 1 base and J by 6 bases, with 13 bases between them. The CDR3 sequence is 15 residues long. Germline V gene sequence: CDR1 SEHNR, CDR2 FQNEAQ (reference sequence).